This TCR beta chain was recovered during a study of T cells after yellow fever vaccination. Notes on the study in general: Clonotype sharing between CD4 and CD8 compartments was small. In post-booster samples, most primary-vaccination clones reappeared (about 95% CD4, approximately 91% CD8).

TCRdb ran MiXCR on the 5' RACE reads and lists one entry per CDR3 protein. The table includes hundreds of thousands of distinct CDR3 sequences, 7.5% to 9% detected once. Concerning this clonotype: Antigen unknown.

This CDR3 is 17 amino acids long. CDR1 SGHNT and CDR2 YYREEE come from the germline V gene (reference sequence). The V gene lost 5 bases and the J gene lost 0 bases, with 15 bases spanning the gap. Material: PBMCs, obtained on the day of the first yellow fever vaccination. This clonotype originated in a man between 18 and 29 years old who received the YFV17D yellow fever vaccine. The chain couples TRBV5-4 to TRBJ2-6; tentatively, D is TRBD2 (6 bases). CDR3 amino acids: CASSRGSGFSGANVLTF. As DNA, the CDR3 is TGTGCCAGCAGTCGGGGGTCGGGCTTCTCTGGGGCCAACGTCCTGACTTTC.